One and the same sample provided the 12 T cell receptor beta chains below, sequenced in a study of technical replicates of blood from several donors. Libraries were prepared by immunoSEQ multiplex PCR; TCRdb keeps only in-frame clonotypes and omits some of them. The sample shows about 80,000 clones, 93% of them seen only once. The sequenced sample consisted of T cells isolated from PBMCs. The receptors originated from a human donor in good health.

The genes are TRBV30 and TRBJ2-5; D may be TRBD1 (5 bases). This CDR3 contains 14 residues. V lost 5 bases and J 4 bases, leaving 17 bases between the germline ends. The V gene's germline CDR1 is GTSNPN and CDR2 SVGIG (reference sequence). The CDR3 DNA is TGTGCCTGGGGCGACGGGCTAGGGGTAGAGACCCAGTACTTC. Translation: CAWGDGLGVETQYF.

The DNA of the CDR3 is TGTGCCAGCAGGATGACTATCCCCAGGTATGAGCAGTTCTTC. The encoded protein is CASRMTIPRYEQFF. The V gene is TRBV27, the J gene TRBJ2-1, with D possibly being TRBD2 (5 bases). CDR1 is MNHEY, CDR2 SMNVEV, per germline (reference sequence). The CDR3 sequence is 14 residues long. Trimming left V 6 bases short and J 8 bases short, with 17 bases between.

The chain links TRBV2 to TRBJ2-1; the match to TRBD2 covers 7 bases. The CDR3 has 16 amino acids. The J segment lost 3 bases and the V segment lost 2 bases, leaving 7 bases of the junction unmatched. Looked up from germline, CDR1 is SNHLY and CDR2 is FYNNEI. The CDR3 DNA reads as TGTGCCAGCAGTGAACTAGCGGACCTTAACTACAATGAGCAGTTCTTC. It is translated as CASSELADLNYNEQFF.

V gene TRBV6-5 combines with J gene TRBJ1-5; no definite D call. In germline, CDR1 is MNHEY, CDR2 SVGAGI. V lost 6 bases and J lost 5, with 14 bases in between. This CDR3 is built from 14 residues. The CDR3 nucleotides are TGTGCCAGCAGCCTATTACAGCAACATCAGCCCCAGCATTTT. Translation: CASSLLQQHQPQHF.

The gene calls are TRBV27 and TRBJ2-7; possible D gene TRBD2, 5 bases. The CDR3 spans 13 residues. The germline CDR1 and CDR2 sequences are MNHEY and SMNVEV (reference sequence). V was shortened by 3 bases and J by 2 bases, with 8 bases between the two germline ends. Written as DNA, the CDR3 is TGTGCCAGCAGTTTGGTCGGGGCCTACGAGCAGTACTTC. Protein sequence: CASSLVGAYEQYF.

The rearrangement uses TRBV29-1 and TRBJ1-5, with TRBD1 as a possible D gene (6 bases). Trimming removed 4 bases at V and 3 bases at J, with 13 bases between. CDR1 and CDR2 from the germline V gene are SQVTM and ANQGSEA. The CDR3 is 14 amino acids. Written as DNA, the CDR3 is TGCAGCGTTGTTACAGGGCTATCCAATCAGCCCCAGCATTTT. It translates to CSVVTGLSNQPQHF.

The genes are TRBV5-1 and TRBJ2-7; 7 bases line up with TRBD2. The CDR3 is 16 amino acids. V lost 0 bases to trimming and J lost 0 bases; unmatched junction nucleotides: 6. Germline CDR1 SGHRS, CDR2 YFSETQ. CDR3 protein: CASSLGGGRSSYEQYF. The CDR3 bases are TGCGCCAGCAGCTTGGGGGGCGGGAGAAGCTCCTACGAGCAGTACTTC.

The sample holds one count of this clone. V gene TRBV30 combines with J gene TRBJ1-3, with 10 bases fitting TRBD1. Germline CDR1 is GTSNPN and CDR2 is SVGIG (reference sequence). V trimming: 4 bases; J trimming: 3 bases; junction bases outside the gene matches: 6. The length of the CDR3 is 15 residues. The CDR3 coding sequence is TGTGCCTGGACCGAGGGGACAGGGGTTGGAAACACCATATATTTT. Amino acid sequence: CAWTEGTGVGNTIYF.

This chain joins TRBV11-2 and TRBJ1-2, with D perhaps TRBD1 (6 bases). CDR1 is SGHAT and CDR2 is FQNNGV in the germline V gene. Trimming shortened V by 5 bases and J by 4 bases, and 8 bases separated the two germline ends. The CDR3 contains 12 residues. The CDR3 region is CASSQGTYGYTF. The CDR3 DNA follows: TGTGCCAGCAGCCAGGGGACCTATGGCTACACCTTC. Combining the CDR3 with reference TRBV11-2 and TRBJ1-2 gives the whole variable domain EAGVAQSPRYKIIEKRQSVAFWCNPISGHATLYWYQQILGQGPKLLIQFQNNGVVDDSQLPKDRFSAERLKGVDSTLKIQPAKLEDSAVYLCASSQGTYGYTFGSGTRLTVV.

The V and J genes are TRBV11-3 and TRBJ2-2; D perhaps matches TRBD1 (6 bases). The CDR3 consists of 15 residues. In germline, CDR1 is SGHNT, CDR2 YENEEA. The V gene lost 4 bases and the J gene lost 5 bases, with 14 bases spanning the gap. CDR3 residues: CASSSWTAWTGELFF. The CDR3 DNA is TGTGCCAGCAGCTCCTGGACAGCTTGGACCGGGGAGCTGTTTTTT.

The rearrangement uses TRBV28 and TRBJ1-5, with 7 bases aligning to TRBD1. Germline lookup yields CDR1 MDHEN and CDR2 SYDVKM. This CDR3 spans 12 amino acids. Unmatched junction bases numbered 2, after V lost 5 bases and J lost 7 bases. The CDR3 DNA follows: TGTGCCAGCAGTCAGGGGGGACAGCCCCAGCATTTT. It is translated as CASSQGGQPQHF.

This clone was seen just once. This chain links TRBV2 with TRBJ2-2; 9 nucleotides agree with TRBD2. Germline CDR1 and CDR2: SNHLY and FYNNEI. The CDR3 runs 15 residues. V gave up 3 bases and J gave up 5 bases; unmatched junction bases: 4. CDR3: CASSDISGRTGELFF. The CDR3 nucleotides read TGTGCCAGCAGTGATATTAGCGGGAGAACCGGGGAGCTGTTTTTT.